Here is one T cell receptor (beta chain) with its context. Per the original methods: Amplification with reference gene primers provided the estimates of nucleated cell counts. TCRdb's table, derived via immunoSEQ multiplex PCR, lists solely in-frame clones and lacks some. V and J calls and clone size are copied from that table; D and trimming were computed from the DNA. This table has 400,000 or so clones, around 90% appearing once. This record belongs to a study of blood T cell repertoires in COVID-19. Trimming removed 5 bases at V and 5 bases at J, with 13 bases between. Germline V gene data show CDR1 as KGHDR and CDR2 as SFDVKD. The CDR3 is 14 residues long. Those who participated ranged in age from about 18 to 89 years and resided in 20 to 25 US areas.

The receptor was derived from a woman in her thirties or forties with acute COVID-19. The sample comprised PBMCs or T cells enriched from blood (not recorded which). V usage is TRBV24-1 and J usage is TRBJ2-3; maybe TRBD1 (6 bases). CDR3 nucleotides: TGTGCCACCAGTGCACCAGGGGATTTAGATACGCAGTATTTT. Its translation: CATSAPGDLDTQYF.